This T cell receptor (beta chain) was found in a study of control samples from healthy donors and cancer patients. Measured with immunoSEQ multiplex PCR; TCRdb has only the in-frame clones, and not every one. The table lists roughly 200,000 clones, around 94% of them singletons. Germline-derived CDR1 and CDR2 are KGHSH and LQKENI. Trimming left V 3 bases short and J 2 bases short, with 7 bases between. CDR3 length: 14 residues. The V and J genes are TRBV18 and TRBJ1-4; D possibly corresponds to TRBD1 (6 bases). This TCR was sampled from a man in his fifties in good health. Sequences were obtained from blood. The CDR3 DNA sequence: TGTGCCAGCTCACCGGGGGCCACTAATGAAAAACTGTTTTTT. Translated, it gives CASSPGATNEKLFF. The full variable domain, in which reference TRBV18 and TRBJ1-4 provide the parts outside the CDR3, is NAGVMQNPRHLVRRRGQEARLRCSPMKGHSHVYWYRQLPEEGLKFMVYLQKENIIDESGMPKERFSAEFPKEGPSILRIQQVVRGDSAAYFCASSPGATNEKLFFGSGTQLSVL.